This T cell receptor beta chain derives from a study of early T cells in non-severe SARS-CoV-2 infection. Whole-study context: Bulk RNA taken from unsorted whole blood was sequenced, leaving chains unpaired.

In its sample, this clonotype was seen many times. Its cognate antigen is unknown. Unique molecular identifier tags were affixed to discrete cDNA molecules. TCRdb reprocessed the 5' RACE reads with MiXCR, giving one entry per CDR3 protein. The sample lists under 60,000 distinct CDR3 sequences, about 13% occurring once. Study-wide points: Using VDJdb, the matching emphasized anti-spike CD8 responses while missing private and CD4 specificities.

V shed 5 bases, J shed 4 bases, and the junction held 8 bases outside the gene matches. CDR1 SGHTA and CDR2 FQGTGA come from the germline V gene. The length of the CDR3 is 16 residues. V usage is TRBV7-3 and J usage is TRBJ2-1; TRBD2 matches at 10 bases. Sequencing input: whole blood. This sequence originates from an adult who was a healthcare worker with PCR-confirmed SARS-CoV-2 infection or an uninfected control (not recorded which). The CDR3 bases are TGTGCCAGCAGCCCCCGACTAGCGGGTGGATACAATGAGCAGTTCTTC. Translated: CASSPRLAGGYNEQFF.